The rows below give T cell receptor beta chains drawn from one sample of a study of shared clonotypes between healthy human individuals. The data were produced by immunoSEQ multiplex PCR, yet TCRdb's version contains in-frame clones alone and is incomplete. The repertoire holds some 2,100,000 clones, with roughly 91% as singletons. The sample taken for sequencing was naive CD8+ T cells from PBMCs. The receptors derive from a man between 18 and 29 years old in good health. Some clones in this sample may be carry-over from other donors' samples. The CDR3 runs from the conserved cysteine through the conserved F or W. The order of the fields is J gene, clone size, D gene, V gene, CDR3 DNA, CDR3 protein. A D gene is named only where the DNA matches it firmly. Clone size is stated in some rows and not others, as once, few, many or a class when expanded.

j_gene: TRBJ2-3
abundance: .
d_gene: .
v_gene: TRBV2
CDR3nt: TGTGCCAGCAGTGAAACAAGGAGCGGACCTCCAGATACGCAGTATTTT
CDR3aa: CASSETRSGPPDTQYF

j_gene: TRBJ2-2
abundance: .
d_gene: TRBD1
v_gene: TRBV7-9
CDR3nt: TGTGCCAGCAACCTCCCGGGACAGGGGTACACCGGGGAGCTGTTTTTT
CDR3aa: CASNLPGQGYTGELFF

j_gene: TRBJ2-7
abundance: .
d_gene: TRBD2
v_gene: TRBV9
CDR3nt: TGTGCCAGCAGCGCGACAGCGGGGGGAGCCTACGAGCAGTACTTC
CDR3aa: CASSATAGGAYEQYF

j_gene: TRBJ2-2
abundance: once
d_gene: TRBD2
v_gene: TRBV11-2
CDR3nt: TGTGCCAGCAGTTCCCGGACTAGCGGGGGGCCCGGGGAGCTGTTTTTT
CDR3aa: CASSSRTSGGPGELFF

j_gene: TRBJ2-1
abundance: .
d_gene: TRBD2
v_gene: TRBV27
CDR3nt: TGTGCCAGCAGTCGACTAGCGGGGTCCCTCAATGAGCAGTTCTTC
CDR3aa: CASSRLAGSLNEQFF

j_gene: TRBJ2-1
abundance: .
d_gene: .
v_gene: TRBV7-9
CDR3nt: TGTGCCAGCACCCGGGGGCCGACTTTAAATGAGCAGTTCTTC
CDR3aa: CASTRGPTLNEQFF

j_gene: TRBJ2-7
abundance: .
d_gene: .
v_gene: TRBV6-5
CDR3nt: TGTGCCAGCAGTTACTCAGACTTGCCCGGACCCTACGAGCAGTACTTC
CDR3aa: CASSYSDLPGPYEQYF

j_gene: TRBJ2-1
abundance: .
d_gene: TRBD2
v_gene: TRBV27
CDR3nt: TGTGCCGGCGGGAGCCACAATGAGCAGTTCTTC
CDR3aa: CAGGSHNEQFF

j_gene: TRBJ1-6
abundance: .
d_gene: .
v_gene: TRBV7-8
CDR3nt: TGTGCCAGCAGCTTAGATAACGGGGGTACGAATTCACCCCTCCACTTT
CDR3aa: CASSLDNGGTNSPLHF

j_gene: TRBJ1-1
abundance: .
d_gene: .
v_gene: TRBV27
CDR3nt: TGTGCCAGCAGTTTATCGCTTTTTACTGAAGCTTTCTTT
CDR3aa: CASSLSLFTEAFF

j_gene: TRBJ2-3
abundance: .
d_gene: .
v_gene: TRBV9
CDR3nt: TGTGCCAGCAGCGTATCCGGTAGCACAGATACGCAGTATTTT
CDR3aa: CASSVSGSTDTQYF

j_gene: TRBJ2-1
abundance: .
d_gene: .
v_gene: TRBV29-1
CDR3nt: TGCAGCGTTGAGACCCCCTCCTACAATGAGCAGTTCTTC
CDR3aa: CSVETPSYNEQFF

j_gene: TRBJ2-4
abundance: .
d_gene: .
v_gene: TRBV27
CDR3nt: TGTGCCAGCAGTTTAAGGGGACTAGCCAAAAACATTCAGTACTTC
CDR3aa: CASSLRGLAKNIQYF

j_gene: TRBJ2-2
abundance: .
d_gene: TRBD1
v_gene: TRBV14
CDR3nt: TGTGCCAGCAGCTCACGTAAGGGGGCCGACACCGGGGAGCTGTTTTTT
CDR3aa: CASSSRKGADTGELFF

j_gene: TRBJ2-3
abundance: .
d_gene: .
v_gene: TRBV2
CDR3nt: TGTGCCAGCAGGACACTATCAGATACGCAGTATTTT
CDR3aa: CASRTLSDTQYF

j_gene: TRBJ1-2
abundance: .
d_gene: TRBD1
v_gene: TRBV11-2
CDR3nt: TGTGCCAGCAGCCCAGGACAGGGGGCTATCTCTAACTATGGCTACACCTTC
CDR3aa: CASSPGQGAISNYGYTF

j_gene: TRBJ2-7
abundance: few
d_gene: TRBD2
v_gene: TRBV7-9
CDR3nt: TGTGCCAGCAGCCCAGGGCCTAGCGGGAGATACTACGAGCAGTACTTC
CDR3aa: CASSPGPSGRYYEQYF

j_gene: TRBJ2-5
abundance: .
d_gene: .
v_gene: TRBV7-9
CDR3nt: TGTGCCAGCAGCTTCTCGGGCAGTCCTAAGGAGACCCAGTACTTC
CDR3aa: CASSFSGSPKETQYF

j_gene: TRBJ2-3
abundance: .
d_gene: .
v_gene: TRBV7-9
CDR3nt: TGTGCCAGCAGCCCCCTAGCCACCGTCTACCGTCACACAGATACGCAGTATTTT
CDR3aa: CASSPLATVYRHTDTQYF

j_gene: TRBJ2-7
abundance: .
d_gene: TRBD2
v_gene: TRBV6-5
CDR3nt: TGTGCCAGCAGTCGTAGCGGGACGTACGAGCAGTACTTC
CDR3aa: CASSRSGTYEQYF